The clone carrying this T cell receptor (beta chain) was counted a few times. CDR1 LNHDA and CDR2 SQIVND come from the germline V gene (reference sequence). The CDR3 covers 13 residues. The V and J ends lost 5 bases and 7 bases, in that order; junction bases with no gene match: 7. The sample originates from a study of blood T cell repertoires in COVID-19. About the study: Samples taken during acute and convalescent COVID-19 were collected in the United States, Italy and Spain.

The authors' processing: Estimation of nucleated cell counts was performed using reference gene primer amplification. Profiled with immunoSEQ multiplex PCR; TCRdb holds only in-frame clones, not every one. Clone size and the V and J calls come from that table; the DNA yielded D and trimming. This sample carries 150,000 or so clones, roughly 85% of them seen once, and the ten largest clones take approximately 18%. Recruitment covered 20 to 25 US areas and drew participants whose ages spanned roughly 18 to 100 years. Donors were grouped by their self-reported clinical history. The sample was PBMCs or T cells enriched from blood (not recorded which). The TCR sequence derives from a man aged 55 to 70 who had recovered from COVID-19. This chain uses TRBV19 with TRBJ1-2; 7 bases match TRBD1. The CDR3 sequence: CASSLDRTRGYTF. CDR3 DNA: TGTGCCAGTAGTTTGGACAGGACGCGTGGCTACACCTTC.